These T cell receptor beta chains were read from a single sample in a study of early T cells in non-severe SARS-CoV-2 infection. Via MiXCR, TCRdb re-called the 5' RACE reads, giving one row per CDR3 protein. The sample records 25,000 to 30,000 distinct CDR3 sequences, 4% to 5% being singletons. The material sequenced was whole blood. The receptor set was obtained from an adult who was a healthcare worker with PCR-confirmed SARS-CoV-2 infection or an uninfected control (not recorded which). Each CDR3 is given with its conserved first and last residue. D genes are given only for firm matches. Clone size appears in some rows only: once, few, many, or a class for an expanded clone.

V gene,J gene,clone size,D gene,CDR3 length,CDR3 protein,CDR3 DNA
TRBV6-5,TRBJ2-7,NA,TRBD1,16,CASRKGSGQATYEQYF,TGTGCCAGCAGAAAGGGTTCGGGACAGGCAACCTACGAGCAGTACTTC
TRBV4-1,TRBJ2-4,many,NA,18,CASSQPPGRGIAKNIQYF,TGCGCCAGCAGCCAACCCCCCGGTCGGGGGATAGCCAAAAACATTCAGTACTTC
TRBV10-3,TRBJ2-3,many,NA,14,CAISEGASTDTQYF,TGTGCCATCAGTGAGGGGGCTTCCACAGATACGCAGTATTTT
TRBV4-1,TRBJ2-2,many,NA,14,CASSPGLNTGELFF,TGCGCCAGCAGCCCCGGACTGAACACCGGGGAGCTGTTTTTT
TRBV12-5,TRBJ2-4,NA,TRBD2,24,CASGLVPLFGREDYPILAKNIQYF,TGTGCTAGTGGTTTGGTCCCCCTCTTTGGGCGGGAGGACTATCCAATACTAGCCAAAAACATTCAGTACTTC
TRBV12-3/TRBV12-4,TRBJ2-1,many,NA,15,CASSGGGTTFDEQFF,TGTGCCAGCAGCGGCGGGGGCACAACCTTCGATGAGCAGTTCTTC
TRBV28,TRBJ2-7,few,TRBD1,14,CASSVTGVSGEQYF,TGTGCCAGCAGTGTAACAGGGGTCTCGGGCGAGCAGTACTTC
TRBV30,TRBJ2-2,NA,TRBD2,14,CAWSLTSGTGELFF,TGTGCCTGGAGTCTGACTAGCGGCACCGGGGAGCTGTTTTTT
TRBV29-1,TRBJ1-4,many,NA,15,CSVGEGRRSNEKLFF,TGCAGCGTTGGGGAGGGAAGGCGGTCTAATGAAAAACTGTTTTTT
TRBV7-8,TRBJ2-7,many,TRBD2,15,CASSLRPSGTYEQYF,TGTGCCAGCAGCCTACGACCTAGCGGGACCTACGAGCAGTACTTC
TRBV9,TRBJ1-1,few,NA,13,CASSGDGGTEAFF,TGTGCCAGCAGCGGAGACGGGGGCACTGAAGCTTTCTTT
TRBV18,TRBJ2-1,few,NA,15,CASSPERPPIDEQFF,TGTGCCAGCTCACCAGAAAGGCCACCTATAGATGAGCAGTTCTTC
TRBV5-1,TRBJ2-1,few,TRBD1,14,CASSLGTDHNEQFF,TGCGCCAGCAGCCTAGGGACAGACCACAATGAGCAGTTCTTC
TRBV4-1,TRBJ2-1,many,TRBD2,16,CASSKTSTSGNNEQFF,TGCGCCAGCAGCAAGACTTCTACTAGCGGAAACAATGAGCAGTTCTTC
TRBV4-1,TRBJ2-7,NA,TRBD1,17,CASSQAPLRQGHYEQYF,TGCGCCAGCAGCCAAGCCCCCCTCAGACAGGGCCACTACGAGCAGTACTTC
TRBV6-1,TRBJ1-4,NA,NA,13,CASSEEVGERLFF,TGTGCCAGCAGTGAAGAGGTAGGGGAGCGACTGTTTTTT
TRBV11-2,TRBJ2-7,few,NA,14,CASSLFLASYEQYF,TGTGCCAGCAGCTTATTTCTAGCTTCCTACGAGCAGTACTTC
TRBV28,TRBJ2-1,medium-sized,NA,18,CASSLSMRLWKGYNEQFF,TGTGCCAGCAGTTTAAGTATGAGGTTATGGAAGGGATACAATGAGCAGTTCTTC
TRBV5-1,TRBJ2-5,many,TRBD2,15,CASSPTGGPGETQYF,TGCGCCAGCAGCCCAACGGGGGGGCCGGGAGAGACCCAGTACTTC
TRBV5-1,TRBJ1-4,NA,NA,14,CASSSGGRGEKLFF,TGCGCCAGCAGCTCTGGCGGACGCGGTGAAAAACTGTTTTTT
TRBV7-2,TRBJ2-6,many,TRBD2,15,CASSQRGAGANVLTF,TGTGCCAGCAGCCAGCGGGGGGCTGGGGCCAACGTCCTGACTTTC
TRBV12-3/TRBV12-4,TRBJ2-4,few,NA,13,CASSLVQGNIQYF,TGTGCCAGCAGTTTAGTACAGGGAAACATTCAGTACTTC
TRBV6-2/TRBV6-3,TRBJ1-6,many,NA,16,CASSYNTRASNSPLHF,TGTGCCAGCAGTTACAATACCCGGGCCTCGAATTCACCCCTCCACTTT
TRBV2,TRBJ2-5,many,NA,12,CAGSTGMETQYF,TGTGCCGGAAGTACAGGGATGGAGACCCAGTACTTC
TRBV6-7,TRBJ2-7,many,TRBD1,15,CASSYRDRGSYEQYF,TGTGCCAGCAGTTACCGGGACAGGGGGTCGTACGAGCAGTACTTC
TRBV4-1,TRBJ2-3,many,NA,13,CASSKTGTDTQYF,TGCGCCAGCAGCAAGACAGGCACAGATACGCAGTATTTT
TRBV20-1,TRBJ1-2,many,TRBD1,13,CSARDGQGHGYTF,TGCAGTGCTAGAGATGGACAGGGACATGGCTACACCTTC
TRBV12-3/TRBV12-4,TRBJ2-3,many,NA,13,CASSLLHSDTQYF,TGTGCCAGCAGTTTACTACACTCAGATACGCAGTATTTT
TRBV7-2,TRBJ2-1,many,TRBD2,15,CASSLSGGPPNEQFF,TGTGCCAGCAGCTTGAGCGGGGGGCCTCCCAATGAGCAGTTCTTC
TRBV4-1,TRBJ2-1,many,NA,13,CASSQPGEYEQFF,TGCGCCAGCAGCCAACCAGGGGAGTATGAGCAGTTCTTC
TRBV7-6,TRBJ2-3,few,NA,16,CASSLGAEVRVNTQYF,TGTGCCAGCAGCTTGGGCGCGGAGGTTCGCGTGAATACGCAGTATTTT
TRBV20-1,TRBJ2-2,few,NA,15,CSASDRIANTGELFF,TGCAGTGCTTCGGACAGAATCGCGAACACCGGGGAGCTGTTTTTT
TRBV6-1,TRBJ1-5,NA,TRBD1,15,CASSEGRGRNQPQHF,TGTGCCAGCAGTGAAGGGAGGGGGCGGAATCAGCCCCAGCATTTT
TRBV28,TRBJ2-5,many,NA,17,CASRGAAAGEVGETQYF,TGTGCCAGCAGAGGCGCCGCCGCAGGGGAGGTAGGAGAGACCCAGTACTTC
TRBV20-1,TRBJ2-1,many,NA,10,CSARTNEQFF,TGCAGTGCTAGAACGAATGAGCAGTTCTTC
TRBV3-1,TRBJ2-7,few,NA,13,CASSRQEFYEQYF,TGTGCCAGCAGCCGACAGGAATTCTACGAGCAGTACTTC
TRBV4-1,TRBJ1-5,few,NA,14,CASSQERSNQPQHF,TGCGCCAGCAGCCAAGAACGTAGCAATCAGCCCCAGCATTTT
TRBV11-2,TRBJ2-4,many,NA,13,CASSSPTHGIQYF,TGTGCCAGCAGCTCACCGACTCACGGCATTCAGTACTTC
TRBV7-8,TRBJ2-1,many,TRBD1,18,CASSLGSTGTGANNEQFF,TGTGCCAGCAGCTTAGGTTCGACCGGGACAGGGGCCAACAATGAGCAGTTCTTC
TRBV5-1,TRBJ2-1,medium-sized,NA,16,CASSPGVGGPYNEQFF,TGCGCCAGCAGCCCAGGGGTCGGCGGGCCCTACAATGAGCAGTTCTTC
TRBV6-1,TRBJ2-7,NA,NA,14,CASRLYGLPNEQYF,TGTGCCAGCAGGTTGTACGGGCTGCCCAACGAGCAGTACTTC
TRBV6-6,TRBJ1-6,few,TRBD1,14,CASSPQGVGSPLHF,TGTGCCAGCAGTCCACAGGGGGTAGGATCACCCCTCCACTTT